The 20 T cell receptor beta chains listed next were all sequenced from one sample in a study of CD8 T cells in Susac syndrome. Reverse transcription of roughly 0.5 to 1 ug RNA was performed with random hexamers. TCRdb reprocessed the immunoSEQ multiplex PCR reads with MiXCR, giving one entry per CDR3 protein. The sample carries some 200,000 distinct CDR3 sequences, 91% recorded once. The sequencing input was CD4+ T cells from PBMCs. Source of these receptors: a human donor with Susac syndrome.

The chain uses TRBV7-9 and TRBJ2-1; 14 bases map to TRBD2. This CDR3 spans 19 amino acids. J lost 9 bases, V lost 5 bases, and 18 bases had no gene match. In germline, CDR1 is SEHNR, CDR2 FQNEAQ (reference sequence). Here the CDR3 reads CASSPKGLAGASHEAEQFF. DNA for the CDR3: TGTGCCAGCAGCCCGAAGGGACTAGCGGGGGCCTCGCATGAGGCTGAGCAGTTCTTC.

The chain combines TRBV20-1 with TRBJ1-4; D perhaps matches TRBD1 (6 bases). The CDR3 totals 14 residues. V lost 6 bases, J lost 6 bases, and 17 bases lay in between. Germline values: CDR1 DFQATT, CDR2 SNEGSKA (reference sequence). The CDR3 sequence is CSAPTGKMDEKLFF. The CDR3 DNA is TGCAGTGCCCCTACAGGGAAAATGGATGAAAAACTGTTTTTT.

This clonotype has only one observation. CDR3 sequence reads: CASSIKVGDQPQHF. In nucleotides, the CDR3 is TGTGCCAGCAGTATAAAAGTAGGGGATCAGCCCCAGCATTTT. The genes are TRBV27 and TRBJ1-5; possibly TRBD1 for D (5 bases). CDR1 is MNHEY, CDR2 SMNVEV, per germline (reference sequence). The CDR3 length is 14 residues. Trimming removed 5 bases at V and 5 bases at J, with 13 bases between.

The rearrangement joins TRBV12-3 or TRBV12-4 to TRBJ1-2, with 7 bases aligning to TRBD1. There are 13 residues in the CDR3. After removal of 6 bases from V and 4 bases from J, the junction contained 5 bases not matched to a gene. The CDR3 sequence is CASRNTGVYGYTF. The DNA for the CDR3 is TGTGCCAGCAGGAACACAGGGGTCTATGGCTACACCTTC.

This chain links TRBV2 with TRBJ2-3; TRBD2 agrees at 9 bases. Germline V gene lookup returns CDR1 SNHLY and CDR2 FYNNEI. The CDR3 has 14 residues. V was clipped by 8 bases and J by 6 bases; unmatched bases: 9. CDR3 sequence (DNA): TGTGCCAGCCGCTCGACTAGCGGAGTGGATACGCAGTATTTT. Its protein product is CASRSTSGVDTQYF.

V usage is TRBV27 and J usage is TRBJ1-1, with D possibly being TRBD1 (5 bases). The CDR3 spans 16 residues. Germline CDR1 reads MNHEY; CDR2 reads SMNVEV (reference sequence). V was clipped by 5 bases and J by 4 bases, with 20 bases between them. The CDR3 protein is CASSPLGEAPSTEAFF. The CDR3 DNA follows: TGTGCCAGCAGTCCCCTGGGGGAGGCCCCCTCCACTGAAGCTTTCTTT.

J is TRBJ2-5 and V is TRBV5-1; 15 nucleotides align to TRBD2. The CDR3 runs 16 residues. Germline trimming cut 4 bases from V and 5 bases from J; bases unmatched to any gene: 6. Germline V CDR1 and CDR2: SGHRS, YFSETQ. CDR3 region: CASSPTGTSGRETQYF. CDR3 DNA sequence: TGCGCCAGCAGCCCTACCGGGACTAGCGGGAGGGAGACCCAGTACTTC.

V usage is TRBV12-3 or TRBV12-4 and J usage is TRBJ2-2; TRBD1 matches 11 bases. V lost 2 bases, J lost 5 bases, and 10 bases stayed unmatched. CDR3 length equals 18 residues. This CDR3 is CASSLSTGTGGLTGELFF. The DNA for the CDR3 is TGTGCCAGCAGTTTATCCACGGGGACAGGGGGATTAACCGGGGAGCTGTTTTTT.

The chain has TRBV7-6 and TRBJ2-1, with D perhaps TRBD1 (5 bases). The CDR3 runs 15 residues. V was pared by 2 bases and J by 9 bases, with 17 bases between. Germline V gene sequence: CDR1 SGHVS, CDR2 FNYEAQ. The CDR3 here is CASSLMGSAQGEQFF. As DNA, the CDR3 is TGTGCCAGCAGCTTAATGGGCTCCGCCCAGGGTGAGCAGTTCTTC.

This clonotype was recorded only once. The chain recombines TRBV21-1 with TRBJ2-3; the table's D call of TRBD1 was not tested on the DNA. TRBV21-1 is deemed a pseudogene. This CDR3 has 18 residues. The CDR3 bases are TGTGCCAGCAGCAAAGGGCCCGGTCGGCGGACAAGCACAGATACGCAGTATTTT. This translates into CASSKGPGRRTSTDTQYF.

V is TRBV18 and J is TRBJ1-1; D remains unclear. Germline V CDR1 and CDR2: KGHSH, LQKENI. Between the trimmed V and J ends, which lost 3 bases and 6 bases, there was a span of 5 bases. The CDR3 contains 11 residues. The CDR3 protein is CASSPFPEAFF. As DNA, the CDR3 is TGTGCCAGCTCACCGTTTCCTGAAGCTTTCTTT.

The rearrangement uses TRBV12-3 or TRBV12-4 and TRBJ2-1, with 13 nucleotides matching TRBD2. The V gene end was trimmed by 6 bases and the J gene end by 9 bases; junction bases not matched to a gene: 2. This CDR3 is 13 amino acids long. CDR3 protein: CASSRLAGGEQFF. CDR3 nucleotide sequence: TGTGCCAGCAGCAGACTAGCGGGAGGTGAGCAGTTCTTC.

The rearrangement joins TRBV3-1 to TRBJ2-1, with 14 bases identical to TRBD2. The CDR3 spans 14 residues. The J segment lost 15 bases and the V segment lost 5 bases, leaving 9 bases of the junction unmatched. From germline, CDR1 is LGHDT and CDR2 YNNKEL (reference sequence). The CDR3 coding sequence is TGTGCCAGCAGCTATGGGACTAGCGGGGGCAAGTCGTTCTTC. This codes for CASSYGTSGGKSFF.

The J gene is TRBJ2-5, the V gene TRBV5-1; maybe TRBD1 (5 bases). CDR1 is SGHRS and CDR2 is YFSETQ in the germline V gene. The CDR3 sequence is 15 residues long. Trimming left V 0 bases short and J 2 bases short, with 11 bases between. Written as DNA, the CDR3 is TGCGCCAGCAGCTTGGGTCTGACAGCGCAAGAGACCCAGTACTTC. Its protein product is CASSLGLTAQETQYF.

The V gene is TRBV27, the J gene TRBJ2-1; TRBD1 is a possible D gene (5 bases). Trimming took 10 bases from V and 5 from J, leaving 18 bases between them. The CDR3 extends over 14 amino acids. Germline V gene sequence: CDR1 MNHEY, CDR2 SMNVEV (reference sequence). The CDR3 protein is CATPLAGIDNEQFF. CDR3 sequence (DNA): TGTGCCACCCCCTTGGCAGGGATCGACAATGAGCAGTTCTTC.

The V call is TRBV19, the J call TRBJ1-2, with 9 bases lining up with TRBD1. Germline assignment: CDR1 LNHDA and CDR2 SQIVND (reference sequence). This CDR3 is 14 amino acids long. Trimming removed 10 bases from V and 4 bases from J; junction bases left unmatched: 10. The DNA for the CDR3 is TGTGCCACCCATGGAACAGGGGGCGGCTATGGCTACACCTTC. Translation: CATHGTGGGYGYTF. Drawing the rest from reference TRBV19 and TRBJ1-2, the complete variable domain is DGGITQSPKYLFRKEGQNVTLSCEQNLNHDAMYWYRQDPGQGLRLIYYSQIVNDFQKGDIAEGYSVSREKKESFPLTVTSAQKNPTAFYLCATHGTGGGYGYTFGSGTRLTVV.

This clonotype has more than one count but fewer than ten. The chain joins TRBV2 to TRBJ1-6, with D perhaps TRBD1 (5 bases). The germline V gene has CDR1 SNHLY and CDR2 FYNNEI. Trimming removed 5 bases from V and 7 bases from J, with 6 bases in between. The CDR3 sequence is 12 residues long. The CDR3 loop reads CASSPGNSPLHF. DNA for the CDR3: TGTGCCAGCAGTCCAGGGAATTCACCCCTCCACTTT. The complete variable domain, with remaining parts taken from reference TRBV2 and TRBJ1-6, reads EPEVTQTPSHQVTQMGQEVILRCVPISNHLYFYWYRQILGQKVEFLVSFYNNEISEKSEIFDDQFSVERPDGSNFTLKIRSTKLEDSAMYFCASSPGNSPLHFGNGTRLTVT.

The chain combines TRBV2 with TRBJ2-5; no reliable D call. There are 15 residues in the CDR3. V was pared by 11 bases and J by 0 bases, with 19 bases between. Germline assignment: CDR1 SNHLY and CDR2 FYNNEI. The DNA of the CDR3 is TGTGCCTCCTCGGGTGTGAGTGGGTACCAAGAGACCCAGTACTTC. It yields the protein CASSGVSGYQETQYF.

The chain carries TRBV9 and TRBJ2-5, with D perhaps matching TRBD1 (5 bases). The CDR3 spans 15 residues. Trimming shortened V by 4 bases and J by 2 bases, and 15 bases separated the two germline ends. Germline lookup yields CDR1 SGDLS and CDR2 YYNGEE. CDR3 nucleotide sequence: TGTGCCAGCAGCCCCTGGGCAGGGAATCAAGAGACCCAGTACTTC. It specifies CASSPWAGNQETQYF. Using reference TRBV9 and TRBJ2-5 for the parts outside the CDR3, the full variable domain is DSGVTQTPKHLITATGQRVTLRCSPRSGDLSVYWYQQSLDQGLQFLIQYYNGEERAKGNILERFSAQQFPDLHSELNLSSLELGDSALYFCASSPWAGNQETQYFGPGTRLLVL.

The genes are TRBV3-1 and TRBJ2-1, with 14 nucleotides matching TRBD2. V was pared by 1 base and J by 5 bases, with 4 bases of the junction left unmatched. Germline CDR1 reads LGHDT; CDR2 reads YNNKEL (reference sequence). This CDR3 comprises 17 residues. CDR3 loop: CASSQGLAGGGNNEQFF. The DNA for the CDR3 is TGTGCCAGCAGCCAAGGACTAGCGGGGGGGGGAAACAATGAGCAGTTCTTC.